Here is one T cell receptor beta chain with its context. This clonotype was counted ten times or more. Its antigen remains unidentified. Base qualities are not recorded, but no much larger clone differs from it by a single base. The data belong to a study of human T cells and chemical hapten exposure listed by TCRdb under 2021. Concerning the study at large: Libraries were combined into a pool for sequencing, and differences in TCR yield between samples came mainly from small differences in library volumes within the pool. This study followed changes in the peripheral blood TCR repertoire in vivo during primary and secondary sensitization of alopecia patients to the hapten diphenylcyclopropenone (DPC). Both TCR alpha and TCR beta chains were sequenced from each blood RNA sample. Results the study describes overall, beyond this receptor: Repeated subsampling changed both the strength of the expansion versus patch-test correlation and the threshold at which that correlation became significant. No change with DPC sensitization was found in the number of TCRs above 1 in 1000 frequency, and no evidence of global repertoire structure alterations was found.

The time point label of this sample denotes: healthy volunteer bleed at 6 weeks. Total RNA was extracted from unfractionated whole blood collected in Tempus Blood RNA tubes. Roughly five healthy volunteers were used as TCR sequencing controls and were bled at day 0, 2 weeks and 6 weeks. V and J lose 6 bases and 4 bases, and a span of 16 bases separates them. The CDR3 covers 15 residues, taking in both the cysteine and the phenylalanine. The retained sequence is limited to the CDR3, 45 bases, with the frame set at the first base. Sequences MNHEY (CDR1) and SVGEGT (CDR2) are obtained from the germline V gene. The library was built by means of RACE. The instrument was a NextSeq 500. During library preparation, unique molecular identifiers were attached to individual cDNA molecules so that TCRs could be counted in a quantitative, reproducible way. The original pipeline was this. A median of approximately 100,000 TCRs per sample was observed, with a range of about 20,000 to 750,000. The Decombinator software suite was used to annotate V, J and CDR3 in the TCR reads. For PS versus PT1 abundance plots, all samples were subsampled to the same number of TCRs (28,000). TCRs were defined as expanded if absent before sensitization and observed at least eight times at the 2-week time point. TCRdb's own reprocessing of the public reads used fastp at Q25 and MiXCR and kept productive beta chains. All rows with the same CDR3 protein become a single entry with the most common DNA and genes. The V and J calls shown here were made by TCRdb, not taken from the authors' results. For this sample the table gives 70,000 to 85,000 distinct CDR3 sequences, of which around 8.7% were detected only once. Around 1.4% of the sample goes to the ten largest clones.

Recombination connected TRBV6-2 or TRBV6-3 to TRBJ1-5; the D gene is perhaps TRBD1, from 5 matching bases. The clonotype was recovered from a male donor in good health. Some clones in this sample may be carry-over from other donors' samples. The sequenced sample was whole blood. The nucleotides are TGTGCCAGCAGAAGCCGGGACGGTAGAAATCAGCCCCAGCATTTT. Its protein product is CASRSRDGRNQPQHF.